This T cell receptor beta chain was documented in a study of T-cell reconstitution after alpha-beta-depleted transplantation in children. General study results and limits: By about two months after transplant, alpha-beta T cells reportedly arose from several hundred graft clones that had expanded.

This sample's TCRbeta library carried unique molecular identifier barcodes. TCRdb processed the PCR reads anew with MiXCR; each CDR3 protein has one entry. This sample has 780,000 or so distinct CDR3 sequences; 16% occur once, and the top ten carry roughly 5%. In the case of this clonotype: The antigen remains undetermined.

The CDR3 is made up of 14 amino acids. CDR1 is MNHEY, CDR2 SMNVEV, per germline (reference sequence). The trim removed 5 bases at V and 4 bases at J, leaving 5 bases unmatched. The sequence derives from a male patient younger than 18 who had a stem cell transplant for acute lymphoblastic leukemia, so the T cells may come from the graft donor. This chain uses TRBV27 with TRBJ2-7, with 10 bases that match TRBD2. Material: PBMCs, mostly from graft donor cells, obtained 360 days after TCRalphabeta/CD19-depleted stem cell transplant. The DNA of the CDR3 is TGTGCCAGCAGTGTCCTAGCGGGAGATTACGAGCAGTACTTC. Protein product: CASSVLAGDYEQYF.